This TCR beta chain was sequenced during a study of neurological immune-mediated disorders (dated by TCRdb to the late 2010s). In the study overall: Using UMI-based sequencing, the study compared peripheral blood TCR-beta repertoires from patients with HTLV-I-associated myelopathy (HAM/TSP), patients with multiple sclerosis, and healthy controls. The approximately 100 TCR-beta libraries included longitudinal samples, technical triplicates and paired sorted CD4+ and CD8+ T-cell subsets alongside PBMC samples. The cohort included approximately 70 subjects: some 14 with HAM/TSP, approximately 34 with multiple sclerosis, and roughly 20 healthy controls. To precisely calculate how much the frequency of each individual clone varied, libraries were sequenced in technical triplicate. General conclusions and limits of the study: TCR clonal expansion was greatest in HAM/TSP patients and smallest in MS patients, who ranked below even healthy controls. Expanded clones from different subjects shared no identical CDR3 amino acid sequences, which suggests that TCR-beta repertoires were private in all groups.

The time point label corresponds to: technical triplicate 1. For the sorted-subset TCR libraries, the starting material was over 750,000 sorted CD4+ or CD8+ T cells. Peripheral blood underwent Ficoll-Hypaque density gradient centrifugation to isolate PBMCs, which were then cryopreserved in liquid nitrogen. The study also sequenced paired sorted CD4+ and CD8+ subsets from healthy controls, HAM/TSP patients and MS patients. This clonotype was seen ten or more times. There is no known antigen for this receptor. Qualities for individual bases were not recorded, and no much larger clone is one base off. cDNA synthesis used template-switch 5'RACE with a primer carrying a 10-nucleotide random unique molecular identifier tagging each TCR transcript. Every sequencing run covered 15-18 subjects and yielded more than 180 million TCR-beta sequences. Total RNA was extracted with the RNeasy kit. TCR-beta VDJ regions were amplified with primers for the TCR constant region and the 5'RACE anchor, using the KAPA Real-time Library Amplification kit. Sample indexes and Illumina adaptors were added in a first PCR, and a second PCR then increased library yield. After purification with Ampure beads, the TCR product of roughly 650 bp was size-selected on a 2% E-gel SizeSelection system. Before pooling, library quality was assessed on a Bioanalyzer, concentration was determined with Qubit, and library quantification was performed with the Kapa Library Quantification kit. An Illumina HiSeq 2500 sequenced the libraries paired-end 2 x 150 bp. To increase sequence diversity, 25-30% phiX was spiked into each library pool. Per the authors' processing: The quality-filtered reads were processed with the UMI-based MiGEC pipeline, whose error correction step removed more than 75% of the raw TCR sequences. IMGT germline references were used for alignment of VDJ genes, and clonotypes were defined by a unique CDR3 amino acid sequence together with V-J genes. VDJtools evaluated clonal expansion, Shannon diversity and CDR3 relatedness (CalcPairwiseDistances, ClusterSamples); CLCbio workbench built phylogenetic trees. Clones with at least 8 unique UMIs were defined as expanded, with this threshold being based on coefficient-of-variation modelling across technical triplicates. TCRdb reworked the public reads: Q25 trimming with fastp, MiXCR clone assembly, productive beta chains retained. Entries that share a CDR3 protein sequence are merged under the most common genes and DNA. Clone size and V and J calls follow TCRdb, not the original study. This sample comprises fewer than 30,000 distinct CDR3 sequences, under 15% of them detected only once. 5.5% of the sample is taken by the ten largest.

CDR1 is given as ENHRY and CDR2 as SYGVKD, both from the germline V gene. Measured from the cysteine to the phenylalanine, the CDR3 is 16 residues long. The CDR3 DNA has 48 bases and is translated from base 1. V has 2 bases trimmed and J has 0 bases trimmed; junction bases matching no gene number 6. The origin of this receptor is a female donor with HTLV-1-associated myelopathy (HAM/TSP). The sequenced material came from CD4+ T cells from blood. This chain joins TRBV10-3 to TRBJ2-7; the junction holds 8 bases that match TRBD1. The CDR3 region reads CAISEATDRVSYEQYF. The DNA reads TGTGCCATCAGTGAGGCGACGGACAGGGTCTCCTACGAGCAGTACTTC.